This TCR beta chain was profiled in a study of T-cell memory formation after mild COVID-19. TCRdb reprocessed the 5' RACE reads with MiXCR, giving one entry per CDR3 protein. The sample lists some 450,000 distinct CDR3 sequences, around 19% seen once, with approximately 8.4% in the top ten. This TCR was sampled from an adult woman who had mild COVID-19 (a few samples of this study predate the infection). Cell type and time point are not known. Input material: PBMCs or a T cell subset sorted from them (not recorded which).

CDR3 DNA sequence: TGTGCCAGCAGCTTAGTAGAGGGGAATGGCTACACCTTC. Translation: CASSLVEGNGYTF. The chain joins TRBV7-2 to TRBJ1-2; the D gene is possibly TRBD1 (5 bases). V lost 1 base, J lost 6 bases, and 9 bases lay in between. Germline CDR1 reads SGHTA; CDR2 reads FQGNSA. CDR3 length: 13 residues.